This T cell receptor beta chain was profiled in a study of blood T cell repertoires in COVID-19. Study summary: Samples of COVID-19 (acute and convalescent) were obtained from the United States, Italy and Spain. T cells, B-cell-depleted T cells, or PBMCs supplied cDNA or gDNA.

In the authors' methods: Amplified reference gene primers provided the basis for estimating nucleated cell counts. Assay used: immunoSEQ multiplex PCR; TCRdb lists only in-frame clones, some missing. V, J and clone size were drawn from that table, and D and trimming were deduced from the DNA. The data hold tens of thousands of clones, with roughly nine tenths observed a single time. The CDR3 totals 12 residues. Between the trimmed V and J ends, which lost 0 bases and 9 bases, there was a span of 7 bases. The germline CDR1 and CDR2 sequences are SGDLS and YYNGEE. The sequenced sample consisted of peripheral blood. The chain links TRBV9 to TRBJ2-1; D is unclear. The clonotype comes from a man aged 60-69 years with acute or convalescent COVID-19. CDR3 protein: CASSVGVTEQFF. The CDR3 region has the DNA TGTGCCAGCAGCGTAGGAGTCACTGAGCAGTTCTTC.